The 21 T cell receptor beta chains listed next were all sequenced from one sample in a study of T-cell memory formation after mild COVID-19. Each CDR3 protein gets one entry after TCRdb re-called the 5' RACE reads with MiXCR. Here the sample spans roughly 190,000 distinct CDR3 sequences, approximately 30% being singletons. Source material: PBMCs or a T cell subset sorted from them (not recorded which). These receptors all come from an adult woman who had mild COVID-19 (a few samples of this study predate the infection). Cell type and time point are not known.

The chain is built from TRBV28 and TRBJ2-3; TRBD2 aligns across 11 bases. The CDR3 loop spans 16 amino acids. CDR1 and CDR2 (germline): MDHEN, SYDVKM. With V trimmed by 3 bases and J by 6 bases, 8 bases remained unmatched. CDR3: CASSLGGLAEFDTQYF. CDR3 DNA sequence: TGTGCCAGCAGTTTGGGGGGACTAGCGGAGTTTGATACGCAGTATTTT.

The chain joins TRBV5-1 to TRBJ2-7; weak D call: TRBD2 (6 bases). This CDR3 is built from 14 residues. Germline loops: CDR1 SGHRS, CDR2 YFSETQ. V was clipped by 6 bases and J by 3 bases, with 16 bases between them. The CDR3: CASTGGWGDYEQYF. The DNA for the CDR3 is TGCGCCAGCACTGGAGGGTGGGGGGACTACGAGCAGTACTTC. Complete variable domain (other parts from reference TRBV5-1 and TRBJ2-7): KAGVTQTPRYLIKTRGQQVTLSCSPISGHRSVSWYQQTPGQGLQFLFEYFSETQRNKGNFPGRFSGRQFSNSRSEMNVSTLELGDSALYLCASTGGWGDYEQYFGPGTRLTVT.

The chain employs TRBV5-1 and TRBJ2-7, with 10 bases matching TRBD2. The J segment lost 6 bases and the V segment lost 0 bases, leaving 21 bases of the junction unmatched. Germline CDR1 is SGHRS and CDR2 is YFSETQ. The CDR3 contains 20 residues. The CDR3 protein is CASSLAFSSRLAGVVFEQYF. CDR3 nucleotide sequence: TGCGCCAGCAGCTTGGCCTTTTCGTCCCGGCTAGCGGGAGTGGTTTTCGAGCAGTACTTC.

V and J are TRBV24-1 and TRBJ1-2; perhaps TRBD1 as D (5 bases). Trimming left V 6 bases short and J 8 bases short, with 30 bases between. The CDR3 runs to 18 residues. Germline CDR1 and CDR2: KGHDR and SFDVKD. CDR3: CATSPGVRDRKSPGGYTF. The CDR3 DNA sequence: TGTGCCACCAGTCCCGGGGTGAGGGACCGAAAATCCCCGGGAGGCTACACCTTC.

The chain uses TRBV6-1 and TRBJ2-7, with D perhaps TRBD2 (6 bases). The CDR3 has 15 amino acids. The germline CDR1 and CDR2 sequences are MNHNS and SASEGT. Trimming removed 2 bases from V and 4 bases from J, with 15 bases in between. The CDR3 DNA reads TGTGCCAGCAGTGAATTGGGCGGGGATCCATACGAGCAGTACTTC. Its protein product is CASSELGGDPYEQYF.

This clonotype was picked up a small number of times. This rearrangement joins TRBV20-1 to TRBJ2-7, with a weak D call TRBD1 (5 bases). Germline V gene data show CDR1 as DFQATT and CDR2 as SNEGSKA (reference sequence). Deletions cut 0 bases from V and 2 bases from J, with 11 bases between. The CDR3 has 14 residues. Here the CDR3 reads CSARDPADTYEQYF. For the CDR3, the DNA is TGCAGTGCTAGAGATCCGGCGGACACCTACGAGCAGTACTTC.

This clonotype was picked up many times. The J gene is TRBJ2-3, the V gene TRBV11-3, with D hard to call. The CDR3 is made up of 14 amino acids. V was cut by 4 bases and J by 6 bases, with 14 bases left in between. Germline V CDR1 and CDR2: SGHNT, YENEEA. The CDR3 loop reads CASSSNGSPDTQYF. CDR3 DNA sequence: TGTGCCAGCAGCTCCAATGGCAGCCCGGATACGCAGTATTTT.

The rearrangement joins TRBV5-4 to TRBJ2-7; D remains ambiguous. The CDR3 length is 13 residues. Trimming left V 0 bases short and J 4 bases short, with 8 bases between. In germline, CDR1 is SGHNT, CDR2 YYREEE (reference sequence). CDR3 region: CASSLGRNYEQYF. The DNA for the CDR3 is TGTGCCAGCAGCTTGGGACGAAATTACGAGCAGTACTTC. Variable domain in full (rest from reference TRBV5-4 and TRBJ2-7): ETGVTQSPTHLIKTRGQQVTLRCSSQSGHNTVSWYQQALGQGPQFIFQYYREEENGRGNFPPRFSGLQFPNYSSELNVNALELDDSALYLCASSLGRNYEQYFGPGTRLTVT.

V gene TRBV12-5 combines with J gene TRBJ2-1, with unresolved D. Per germline, CDR1 LGHNT and CDR2 FRNRAP. Trimming took 5 bases from V and 6 from J, leaving 8 bases between them. There are 12 residues in the CDR3. The CDR3 reads CASGLTSNEQFF. The CDR3, as DNA: TGTGCTAGTGGTCTAACCTCCAATGAGCAGTTCTTC.

The V gene is TRBV7-8, the J gene TRBJ1-5; 10 positions match TRBD1. Trimming took 1 base from V and 9 from J; bases not matched to a gene: 15. Germline CDR1 reads SGHVS; CDR2 reads FQNEAQ. The CDR3 extends over 18 amino acids. CDR3 region: CASSLGAWGDRGPGPQHF. Here the CDR3 DNA reads TGTGCCAGCAGCTTAGGAGCCTGGGGGGACAGGGGCCCTGGGCCCCAGCATTTT.

This clonotype was observed a handful of times. The genes are TRBV27 and TRBJ1-6; perhaps TRBD1 as D (5 bases). The CDR3 sequence is 16 residues long. V was shortened by 5 bases and J by 7 bases, with 18 bases between the two germline ends. Germline V lookup: CDR1 MNHEY, CDR2 SMNVEV (reference sequence). Written as DNA, the CDR3 is TGTGCCAGCAGTCTCTCGGGGGGTTCCCCAAATTCACCCCTCCACTTT. This codes for CASSLSGGSPNSPLHF.

V is TRBV19 and J is TRBJ1-1; D uncertain. The V end was cut by 3 bases, the J end by 0 bases, with 8 bases between. The CDR3 has 14 residues. CDR1 is LNHDA, CDR2 SQIVND, per germline (reference sequence). The CDR3 DNA sequence: TGTGCCAGTAGTATCGCGGGGATGAACACTGAAGCTTTCTTT. Protein sequence: CASSIAGMNTEAFF. The whole variable domain, filled in from reference TRBV19 and TRBJ1-1, reads DGGITQSPKYLFRKEGQNVTLSCEQNLNHDAMYWYRQDPGQGLRLIYYSQIVNDFQKGDIAEGYSVSREKKESFPLTVTSAQKNPTAFYLCASSIAGMNTEAFFGQGTRLTVV.

At least ten counts were recorded for this clonotype. The chain is built from TRBV20-1 and TRBJ2-7; TRBD2 aligns across 12 bases. Looked up from germline, CDR1 is DFQATT and CDR2 is SNEGSKA (reference sequence). This CDR3 is built from 15 residues. Trimming took 3 bases from V and 0 from J; bases not matched to a gene: 3. DNA for the CDR3: TGCAGTGCTAGCACTAGCGGGGGGTTCTCCTACGAGCAGTACTTC. Encoded protein: CSASTSGGFSYEQYF.

At least ten counts were recorded for this clonotype. The CDR3 loop reads CASSSAGGYTDTQYF. The CDR3 nucleotides are TGTGCCAGCAGCTCAGCGGGAGGATACACAGATACGCAGTATTTT. The chain combines TRBV7-9 with TRBJ2-3; 9 bases are a match to TRBD2. The J segment lost 2 bases and the V segment lost 4 bases, leaving 4 bases of the junction unmatched. This CDR3 is built from 15 residues. Per germline, CDR1 SEHNR and CDR2 FQNEAQ (reference sequence).

This clonotype was seen a handful of times. The rearrangement joins TRBV15 to TRBJ2-1, with 10 bases identical to TRBD2. V was pared by 2 bases and J by 2 bases, with 6 bases of the junction left unmatched. The CDR3 runs 17 residues. In germline, CDR1 is LNHNV, CDR2 YYDKDF (reference sequence). DNA of the CDR3: TGTGCCACCAGCAGAACCTCTAGCGGGGGACCCTACAATGAGCAGTTCTTC. It specifies CATSRTSSGGPYNEQFF. The full variable domain, with the rest looked up from reference TRBV15 and TRBJ2-1, is DAMVIQNPRYQVTQFGKPVTLSCSQTLNHNVMYWYQQKSSQAPKLLFHYYDKDFNNEADTPDNFQSRRPNTSFCFLDIRSPGLGDTAMYLCATSRTSSGGPYNEQFFGPGTRLTVL.

This clonotype was seen more than once but under ten times. The chain has TRBV20-1 and TRBJ1-1; a weak D match, TRBD1 (5 bases). The CDR3 has 14 amino acids. Trimming shortened V by 4 bases and J by 1 base, and 13 bases separated the two germline ends. Germline loops: CDR1 DFQATT, CDR2 SNEGSKA (reference sequence). CDR3 in amino acids: CSATGRGANTEAFF. The CDR3 DNA follows: TGCAGTGCTACGGGGAGGGGCGCGAACACTGAAGCTTTCTTT.

A few counts support this clonotype. V is TRBV7-9 and J is TRBJ2-1; D uncertain. The CDR3 is made up of 17 amino acids. CDR1 is SEHNR, CDR2 FQNEAQ, per germline (reference sequence). V shed 1 base and J shed 6 bases, with 19 bases lying between them. The CDR3 region is CASSLVGRRALGNEQFF. The CDR3 nucleotides read TGTGCCAGCAGCTTAGTCGGCAGAAGGGCTCTCGGCAATGAGCAGTTCTTC.

The chain joins TRBV11-1 to TRBJ2-1, with TRBD2 identical over 8 bases. This CDR3 comprises 17 residues. V shed 5 bases, J shed 8 bases, and the junction held 17 bases outside the gene matches. CDR1 and CDR2 from the germline V gene are SGHAT and FQDESV (reference sequence). The CDR3: CASSPVEGSGTIDEQFF. In DNA, the CDR3 is TGTGCCAGCAGCCCGGTCGAAGGTAGCGGGACAATCGATGAGCAGTTCTTC.

This clonotype was detected a few times. The CDR3, as DNA: TGTGCCAGCCGAAAACCGATCTACGAGCAGTACTTC. It encodes CASRKPIYEQYF. The chain links TRBV6-2 or TRBV6-3 to TRBJ2-7; D is ambiguous. V dropped 8 bases and J dropped 3 bases, with 11 bases sitting between them. The CDR3 length is 12 residues. Looked up from germline, CDR1 is MNHEY and CDR2 is SVGEGT.

This clonotype was recorded a few times. The chain combines TRBV12-3 or TRBV12-4 with TRBJ1-2, with unresolved D. The CDR3 runs 13 residues. Trimming removed 4 bases at V and 5 bases at J, with 11 bases between. Here the CDR3 reads CASSSVGRYGYTF. The CDR3 DNA reads TGTGCCAGCAGTTCGGTAGGGCGTTATGGCTACACCTTC.

This clonotype turned up a few times. The J gene is TRBJ2-2, the V gene TRBV27, with D possibly TRBD1 on 5 matching bases. Germline V gives CDR1 MNHEY, CDR2 SMNVEV (reference sequence). Trimming took 6 bases from V and 7 from J, leaving 12 bases between them. The CDR3 has 13 residues. The CDR3 DNA sequence: TGTGCCAGCAGCACCTCAGGGTTCGGGGAGCTGTTTTTT. Its protein is CASSTSGFGELFF.